The 5 T cell receptor beta chains presented below share a single source sample, sequenced in a study of T cells of healthy individuals. TCRdb reprocessed the 5' RACE reads with MiXCR, giving one entry per CDR3 protein. The sample has 55,000 to 65,000 distinct CDR3 sequences, around 16% seen once; the top ten hold less than 6%. The receptor set was obtained from a human donor in good health.

This clonotype turned up a few times. The J gene is TRBJ2-2, the V gene TRBV20-1, with TRBD2 identical over 7 bases. The V gene's germline CDR1 is DFQATT and CDR2 SNEGSKA (reference sequence). V dropped 4 bases and J dropped 3; count of bases not matched to a gene: 5. The CDR3 has 14 residues. CDR3 DNA sequence: TGCAGTGCTAAGGGACTACCCTACACCGGGGAGCTGTTTTTT. It specifies CSAKGLPYTGELFF.

The table lists this clonotype with a few counts. The chain carries TRBV2 and TRBJ1-2, with 11 bases aligning to TRBD1. CDR3 length: 14 amino acids. Germline CDR1 is SNHLY and CDR2 is FYNNEI. After removal of 6 bases from V and 3 bases from J, the junction contained 3 bases not matched to a gene. CDR3 sequence reads: CASSADRGHYGYTF. CDR3 bases: TGTGCCAGCAGCGCGGACAGGGGGCACTATGGCTACACCTTC.

V and J are TRBV27 and TRBJ2-2; D not resolved. From germline, CDR1 is MNHEY and CDR2 SMNVEV (reference sequence). CDR3 length: 13 residues. V was clipped by 1 base and J by 7 bases, with 7 bases between them. CDR3 nucleotides: TGTGCCAGCAGTTTATGGCCGGGCGGGGAGCTGTTTTTT. Its translation: CASSLWPGGELFF.

The chain links TRBV7-2 to TRBJ2-1; D is uncertain. Looked up from germline, CDR1 is SGHTA and CDR2 is FQGNSA. The CDR3 spans 16 residues. The V and J ends lost 3 bases and 0 bases respectively, with 12 bases between them. CDR3 in amino acids: CASSLDSGTSYNEQFF. CDR3 bases: TGTGCCAGCAGCTTGGATTCGGGTACCTCCTACAATGAGCAGTTCTTC.

The V gene is TRBV28, the J gene TRBJ2-1; 8 bases align to TRBD1. Germline trimming cut 5 bases from V and 6 bases from J; bases unmatched to any gene: 15. Germline lookup yields CDR1 MDHEN and CDR2 SYDVKM. The length of the CDR3 is 17 residues. CDR3 loop: CASSGVRGRGRPNEQFF. The CDR3 nucleotides read TGTGCCAGCAGTGGTGTTCGGGGCAGGGGGCGCCCCAATGAGCAGTTCTTC. The full variable domain, completed using reference TRBV28 and TRBJ2-1, is DVKVTQSSRYLVKRTGEKVFLECVQDMDHENMFWYRQDPGLGLRLIYFSYDVKMKEKGDIPEGYSVSREKKERFSLILESASTNQTSMYLCASSGVRGRGRPNEQFFGPGTRLTVL.